This is a list of T cell receptor beta chains from one sample in a study of blood T cells in healthy people across ages. One entry per CDR3 protein, called by TCRdb with MiXCR from the 5' RACE reads. The data hold about 1.6 million distinct CDR3 sequences, with around 36% observed a single time. The sequencing sample was made of blood. The origin of the receptors is a woman aged 25 to 45 in good health. Each CDR3 is given with its conserved first and last residue. A D gene is named only where the DNA matches it firmly. Size values are once, few and many counts, or a class for expanded clones, and some rows have none.

14	.	TRBV20-1	.	TRBJ2-5	CSASPGEAQETQYF	TGCAGTGCTAGCCCAGGGGAGGCCCAAGAGACCCAGTACTTC
15	.	TRBV5-1	.	TRBJ2-3	CASSLSGTYTDTQYF	TGCGCCAGCAGCCTATCCGGGACCTACACAGATACGCAGTATTTT
15	TRBD1	TRBV15	.	TRBJ1-5	CATSRARTGAQPQHF	TGTGCCACCAGCAGAGCCAGGACAGGGGCACAGCCCCAGCATTTT
15	TRBD2	TRBV28	.	TRBJ2-1	CASSLLGTSLDEQFF	TGTGCCAGCAGTTTATTGGGGACTAGCTTGGATGAGCAGTTCTTC
14	.	TRBV7-7	.	TRBJ2-3	CASSLVVSPDTQYF	TGTGCCAGCAGCTTAGTGGTCAGCCCAGATACGCAGTATTTT
18	TRBD2	TRBV7-2	.	TRBJ2-1	CASSLKRGAFSSYNEQFF	TGTGCCAGCAGCTTAAAGCGGGGGGCCTTTAGCTCCTACAATGAGCAGTTCTTC
16	.	TRBV14	.	TRBJ2-5	CASSHHPDMSQETQYF	TGTGCCAGCAGCCACCACCCCGACATGAGCCAAGAGACCCAGTACTTC
18	TRBD2	TRBV4-1	few	TRBJ2-3	CASSQSPRPGGPGDTQYF	TGCGCCAGCAGCCAATCACCACGCCCGGGGGGGCCTGGAGATACGCAGTATTTT
11	.	TRBV2	few	TRBJ2-7	CASSDMDEQYF	TGTGCCAGCAGTGACATGGACGAGCAGTACTTC
16	TRBD2	TRBV6-2/TRBV6-3	.	TRBJ2-5	CASSFGRAGAQETQYF	TGTGCCAGCAGTTTCGGACGAGCGGGAGCTCAAGAGACCCAGTACTTC
17	TRBD2	TRBV20-1	few	TRBJ2-7	CSARDRDRLATSYEQYF	TGCAGTGCTAGAGACAGGGACCGACTAGCCACCTCCTACGAGCAGTACTTC
15	.	TRBV25-1	few	TRBJ2-7	CASSDGIRSSYEQYF	TGTGCCAGCAGTGACGGGATAAGGAGCTCCTACGAGCAGTACTTC
13	.	TRBV2	.	TRBJ2-7	CASSEGPIYEQYF	TGTGCCAGCAGTGAAGGGCCTATCTACGAGCAGTACTTC
12	TRBD2	TRBV20-1	few	TRBJ2-7	CSGKTSGYEQYF	TGCAGTGGCAAGACTAGCGGATACGAGCAGTACTTC
14	.	TRBV20-1	.	TRBJ2-7	CSAPNTRNAYEQYF	TGCAGTGCTCCGAATACAAGAAATGCCTACGAGCAGTACTTC
14	TRBD2	TRBV27	few	TRBJ2-1	CASTSGNTYNEQFF	TGTGCCAGCACTAGCGGGAACACCTACAATGAGCAGTTCTTC
17	.	TRBV11-2	.	TRBJ2-7	CASSLVRVGSISYEQYF	TGTGCCAGCAGCTTAGTTCGTGTGGGCTCGATCTCCTACGAGCAGTACTTC
14	.	TRBV7-2	.	TRBJ2-5	CASSLAPTTETQYF	TGTGCCAGCAGCTTAGCACCAACGACAGAGACCCAGTACTTC
16	.	TRBV15	.	TRBJ2-5	CAASSGTVGGPETQYF	TGTGCCGCCAGCAGTGGTACCGTTGGGGGACCAGAGACCCAGTACTTC
17	TRBD2	TRBV4-2	.	TRBJ2-1	CASSQVRTSGNHNEQFF	TGTGCCAGCAGCCAAGTAAGGACTAGCGGGAATCACAATGAGCAGTTCTTC
16	TRBD2	TRBV24-1	.	TRBJ2-1	CATSVTTSGRFNEQFF	TGTGCCACCAGTGTGACGACTAGCGGGAGGTTCAATGAGCAGTTCTTC
14	.	TRBV20-1	few	TRBJ1-1	CSGVGLSMNTEAFF	TGCAGTGGCGTCGGGTTGAGCATGAACACTGAAGCTTTCTTT
15	TRBD1	TRBV2	few	TRBJ2-7	CASGLAGTGGLEQYF	TGTGCCAGCGGATTAGCCGGGACAGGGGGCCTCGAGCAGTACTTC
11	.	TRBV13	few	TRBJ1-1	CASSLDAEAFF	TGTGCCAGCAGCTTAGACGCTGAAGCTTTCTTT
14	.	TRBV2	few	TRBJ2-5	CASRNRDPQETQYF	TGTGCCAGCAGGAACAGGGATCCCCAAGAGACCCAGTACTTC
14	.	TRBV7-2	.	TRBJ2-7	CASSYTRATYEQYF	TGTGCCAGCAGCTACACTAGAGCCACCTACGAGCAGTACTTC
14	TRBD1	TRBV12-3/TRBV12-4	few	TRBJ2-3	CASSRDRGADTQYF	TGTGCCAGCAGCCGGGACAGGGGTGCAGATACGCAGTATTTT
15	TRBD2	TRBV5-5	.	TRBJ2-7	CASSFIAGGSYEQYF	TGTGCCAGCAGCTTTATAGCGGGGGGCTCCTACGAGCAGTACTTC
15	.	TRBV6-1	.	TRBJ1-5	CASSPAAPPYQPQHF	TGTGCCAGCAGTCCCGCTGCTCCTCCGTATCAGCCCCAGCATTTT
17	TRBD1	TRBV27	.	TRBJ2-6	CASRSTGGGSRANVLTF	TGTGCCAGCAGATCGACAGGGGGCGGATCTAGGGCCAACGTCCTGACTTTC
16	TRBD1	TRBV4-1	few	TRBJ1-2	CASSPYGQGELYGYTF	TGCGCCAGCAGCCCATACGGACAGGGAGAACTTTATGGCTACACCTTC
13	.	TRBV20-1	.	TRBJ1-5	CSASEGGNQPQHF	TGCAGTGCTAGTGAAGGGGGGAATCAGCCCCAGCATTTT
15	.	TRBV5-1	few	TRBJ2-1	CASSLATGARNEQFF	TGCGCCAGCAGCTTGGCCACGGGAGCTAGAAATGAGCAGTTCTTC
17	TRBD2	TRBV7-2	few	TRBJ2-1	CASSLTGVAGVYNEQFF	TGTGCCAGCAGCCTAACCGGGGTAGCGGGGGTGTACAATGAGCAGTTCTTC
17	.	TRBV12-3/TRBV12-4	.	TRBJ2-1	CASTEAKIFSAYNEQFF	TGTGCCAGCACCGAAGCGAAGATTTTCAGTGCCTACAATGAGCAGTTCTTC
15	.	TRBV5-1	.	TRBJ2-3	CASSLEASTPDTQYF	TGCGCCAGCAGCCTGGAGGCTAGCACCCCAGATACGCAGTATTTT
17	.	TRBV7-3	.	TRBJ1-5	CASSLNWKGDSNQPQHF	TGTGCCAGCAGCTTAAATTGGAAGGGGGATAGCAATCAGCCCCAGCATTTT
13	.	TRBV6-2/TRBV6-3	.	TRBJ2-1	CASSYSTPGEQFF	TGTGCCAGCAGTTACTCGACCCCCGGTGAGCAGTTCTTC